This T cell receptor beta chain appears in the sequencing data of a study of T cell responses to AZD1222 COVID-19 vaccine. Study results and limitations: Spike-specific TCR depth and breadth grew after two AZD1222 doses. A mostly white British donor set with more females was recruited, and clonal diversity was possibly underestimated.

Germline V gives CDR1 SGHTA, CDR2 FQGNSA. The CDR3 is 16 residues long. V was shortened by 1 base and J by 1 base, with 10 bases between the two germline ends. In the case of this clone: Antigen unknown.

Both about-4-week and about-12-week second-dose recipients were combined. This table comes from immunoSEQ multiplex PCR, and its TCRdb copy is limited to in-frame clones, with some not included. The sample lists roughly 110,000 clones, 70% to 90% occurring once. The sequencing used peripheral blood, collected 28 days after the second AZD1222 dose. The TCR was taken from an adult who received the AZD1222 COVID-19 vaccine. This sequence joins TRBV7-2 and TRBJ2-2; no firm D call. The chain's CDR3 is CASSLGRLENTGELFF. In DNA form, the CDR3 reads TGTGCCAGCAGCTTAGGGCGCCTAGAGAACACCGGGGAGCTGTTTTTT. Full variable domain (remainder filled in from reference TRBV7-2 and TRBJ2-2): GAGVSQSPSNKVTEKGKDVELRCDPISGHTALYWYRQSLGQGLEFLIYFQGNSAPDKSGLPSDRFSAERTGGSVSTLTIQRTQQEDSAVYLCASSLGRLENTGELFFGEGSRLTVL.